A single sample is the source of the 13 T cell receptor beta chains below, sequenced in a study of long-term antiretroviral therapy in people with HIV. The assay used was immunoSEQ (version v3.0), run at survey level. Measured with immunoSEQ multiplex PCR; TCRdb has only the in-frame clones, and not every one. Among tens of thousands of clones listed, around 79% were seen once. Sample: unsorted PBMCs, taken 3 years after starting antiretroviral therapy. The receptors here all came from a man aged 50 or older with HIV.

The V call is TRBV5-6, the J call TRBJ2-1; 10 bases align to TRBD1. CDR3 length: 16 residues. V trimming: 3 bases; J trimming: 11 bases; junction bases outside the gene matches: 14. Germline-derived CDR1 and CDR2 are SGHDT and YYEEEE. The CDR3 protein is CASSSWTGGRERKQFF. The CDR3 nucleotides are TGTGCCAGCAGCTCCTGGACAGGGGGAAGAGAAAGGAAGCAGTTCTTC.

V gene TRBV7-2 combines with J gene TRBJ1-2; possible D gene TRBD1, 5 bases. Germline CDR1 SGHTA, CDR2 FQGNSA. This CDR3 is 13 amino acids long. Trimming pared 10 bases from V and 7 bases from J, leaving 19 bases between. CDR3 loop: CATRRGNGAGYTF. Here the CDR3 DNA reads TGTGCCACCCGCCGGGGAAATGGGGCTGGCTACACCTTC.

This clone was detected a few times. The V gene is TRBV11-3, the J gene TRBJ2-7, with no clear D. Germline V gives CDR1 SGHNT, CDR2 YENEEA. The CDR3 is made up of 12 amino acids. Trimming left V 3 bases short and J 2 bases short, with 5 bases between. In DNA form, the CDR3 reads TGTGCCAGCAGCTTGGGGACCTACGAGCAGTACTTC. This encodes CASSLGTYEQYF.

In the case of this clone: The junction differs from germline at one of its ends, possibly a read error. This chain uses TRBV19 with TRBJ2-3, with D possibly matching TRBD1 (6 bases). The V gene's germline CDR1 is LNHDA and CDR2 SQIVND (reference sequence). The CDR3 spans 11 residues. CDR3 residues: CATSDRITRYF. The DNA for the CDR3 is TGTGCCACCTCCGACAGGATTACGCGGTATTTT.

This chain joins TRBV4-3 and TRBJ2-7; 10 positions match TRBD1. CDR1 is LGHNA, CDR2 YSLEER, per germline. The ends lost 0 bases at V and 4 bases at J; junction bases unmatched: 6. CDR3 length: 16 residues. The CDR3 region is CASSQDVWTGGYEQYF. The CDR3 DNA sequence: TGCGCCAGCAGCCAAGACGTCTGGACAGGGGGTTACGAGCAGTACTTC.

The genes are TRBV7-2 and TRBJ2-1; D tentatively reads TRBD1 or TRBD2 (6 bases each). With 5 bases removed from V and 6 bases from J, the gap between germline ends came to 14 bases. CDR3 size: 14 residues. Germline assignment: CDR1 SGHTA and CDR2 FQGNSA. The CDR3 region has the DNA TGTGCCAGCAGCAGGGGGGACGGAGGCAATGAGCAGTTCTTC. The encoded protein is CASSRGDGGNEQFF.

The chain couples TRBV7-9 to TRBJ1-2; 10 bases map to TRBD1. The junction had 8 bases not matched to a gene; V was cut back by 4 bases and J by 6 bases. Germline V gives CDR1 SEHNR, CDR2 FQNEAQ (reference sequence). CDR3 length equals 15 residues. This CDR3 reads CASSSSTGGLDGYTF. The DNA of the CDR3 is TGTGCCAGCAGCTCGTCGACAGGGGGCTTGGATGGCTACACCTTC.

This clone was seen once. The chain uses TRBV9 and TRBJ1-3, with a tentative D call TRBD1 (6 bases). CDR1 is SGDLS, CDR2 YYNGEE, per germline. Trimming took off 3 bases at V and 0 bases at J, with 19 bases between the two ends. The CDR3 extends over 18 amino acids. CDR3 coding DNA: TGTGCCAGCAGCGAAGAAGACAGGTTCCTCATCTCTGGAAACACCATATATTTT. This codes for CASSEEDRFLISGNTIYF.

J is TRBJ2-3 and V is TRBV6-1; D gene unclear. Germline V CDR1 and CDR2: MNHNS, SASEGT. CDR3 size: 16 residues. Trimming cost V 4 bases and J 1 base, with 15 bases left between them. Here the CDR3 DNA reads TGTGCCAGCAGTGGTCGGCCCGATCGGGGCACAGATACGCAGTATTTT. Translated: CASSGRPDRGTDTQYF.

The V gene is TRBV30, the J gene TRBJ1-4, with a possible D match to TRBD1 (6 bases). The CDR3 length is 14 residues. The V and J ends lost 0 bases and 8 bases respectively, with 13 bases between them. Germline-derived CDR1 and CDR2 are GTSNPN and SVGIG (reference sequence). CDR3 DNA: TGTGCCTGGAGTGTCGACACCGGGGGCGAAAAACTGTTTTTT. Translation: CAWSVDTGGEKLFF. Drawing the rest from reference TRBV30 and TRBJ1-4, the complete variable domain is SQTIHQWPATLVQPVGSPLSLECTVEGTSNPNLYWYRQAAGRGLQLLFYSVGIGQISSEVPQNLSASRPQDRQFILSSKKLLLSDSGFYLCAWSVDTGGEKLFFGSGTQLSVL.

The chain employs TRBV7-8 and TRBJ2-1; 8 positions agree with TRBD1. Germline-derived CDR1 and CDR2 are SGHVS and FQNEAQ. The CDR3 length is 13 residues. V gave up 4 bases and J gave up 7 bases; unmatched junction bases: 3. The CDR3 coding sequence is TGTGCCAGCAGCTCAGACAGGGGTAATGAGCAGTTCTTC. This encodes CASSSDRGNEQFF.

This clone was observed a few times. V usage is TRBV7-2 and J usage is TRBJ1-5; D ambiguous. The length of the CDR3 is 15 residues. Trimming removed 3 bases from V and 0 bases from J, with 9 bases in between. CDR1 and CDR2 (germline): SGHTA, FQGNSA. The CDR3 DNA sequence: TGTGCCAGCAGCTTGGGATCGGCTAGCAATCAGCCCCAGCATTTT. As protein: CASSLGSASNQPQHF.

This chain links TRBV27 with TRBJ1-1; 8 positions agree with TRBD1. Germline CDR1 and CDR2: MNHEY and SMNVEV (reference sequence). V trimming: 2 bases; J trimming: 4 bases; junction bases outside the gene matches: 9. This CDR3 region has 16 residues. The CDR3 loop reads CASSLRSGGAGTEAFF. In DNA, the CDR3 is TGTGCCAGCAGTTTAAGGTCAGGGGGCGCGGGCACTGAAGCTTTCTTT.